This is a list of T cell receptor beta chains from one sample in a study of blood T cells in healthy people across ages. Using its own MiXCR run on the 5' RACE reads, TCRdb lists one record per CDR3 protein. Here the sample spans approximately 1.5 million distinct CDR3 sequences, about 31% being singletons. Sequencing was performed on blood. The receptors stem from a woman in her 30s in good health. Each CDR3 is given with its conserved first and last residue. The order of the fields is J gene, D gene, V gene, clone size, CDR3 protein, CDR3 DNA. D genes are given only for firm matches. Clone sizes are given selectively: once, few, many, or a class where the clone is expanded.

TRBJ1-1	-	TRBV7-6	few	CASSLAGGTTNTEAFF	TGTGCCAGCAGCTTGGCCGGGGGAACGACGAACACTGAAGCTTTCTTT
TRBJ2-5	-	TRBV2	many	CASSGVSGYQETQYF	TGTGCCAGCAGTGGGGTTAGCGGCTACCAAGAGACCCAGTACTTC
TRBJ2-1	-	TRBV29-1	few	CSAVGPGSYNEQFF	TGCAGCGCCGTAGGTCCCGGCTCCTACAATGAGCAGTTCTTC
TRBJ1-5	-	TRBV30	-	CAWSPGTSFHSNQPQHF	TGTGCCTGGAGCCCCGGGACATCCTTTCATAGCAATCAGCCCCAGCATTTT
TRBJ1-2	-	TRBV12-5	-	CASGLVLSGPFLGYTF	TGTGCTAGTGGTTTGGTACTGTCAGGGCCGTTCTTAGGCTACACCTTC
TRBJ2-7	-	TRBV20-1	once	CSAKAGLPYEQYF	TGCAGTGCTAAGGCAGGGTTGCCCTACGAGCAGTACTTC
TRBJ2-5	-	TRBV5-1	few	CASSRPPGHQETQYF	TGCGCCAGCAGCCGGCCCCCAGGCCACCAAGAGACCCAGTACTTC
TRBJ2-5	TRBD2	TRBV7-9	-	CASSLTSGGAYNEQYF	TGTGCCAGCAGCTTGACTAGCGGGGGCGCCTACAATGAGCAGTACTTC
TRBJ2-1	TRBD2	TRBV3-1	-	CASSQAGTSSNEQFF	TGTGCCAGCAGCCAAGCCGGGACTAGTAGCAATGAGCAGTTCTTC
TRBJ2-7	-	TRBV5-4	few	CASSLERASVYEQYF	TGTGCCAGCAGCTTGGAGAGGGCTTCCGTCTACGAGCAGTACTTC
TRBJ2-7	-	TRBV20-1	-	CSSRPGSEGSEQYF	TGCAGTTCGAGACCGGGATCAGAAGGAAGCGAGCAGTACTTC
TRBJ2-3	-	TRBV7-6	-	CASSLVATKNTDTQYF	TGTGCCAGCAGCTTAGTGGCGACTAAAAACACAGATACGCAGTATTTT
TRBJ2-1	-	TRBV29-1	-	CSEGPYLYNEQFF	TGCAGCGAGGGGCCCTACCTCTACAATGAGCAGTTCTTC
TRBJ2-1	TRBD1	TRBV20-1	many	CSARGTGTPYNEQFF	TGCAGTGCTAGAGGGACAGGGACACCCTACAATGAGCAGTTCTTC
TRBJ2-7	-	TRBV5-5	few	CASSRTGSAYEQYF	TGTGCCAGCAGCAGAACGGGGTCCGCCTACGAGCAGTACTTC
TRBJ1-1	-	TRBV12-3/TRBV12-4	few	CASSSPGVNTEAFF	TGTGCCAGCAGTTCTCCAGGGGTGAACACTGAAGCTTTCTTT
TRBJ2-7	-	TRBV7-2	-	CASSLSWTNYEQYF	TGTGCCAGCAGCTTATCTTGGACAAACTACGAGCAGTACTTC
TRBJ2-7	TRBD2	TRBV7-2	once	CASSALEREGYEQYF	TGTGCCAGCAGTGCCCTAGAGCGGGAGGGCTACGAGCAGTACTTC
TRBJ1-5	-	TRBV6-2/TRBV6-3	-	CATIDRISNQPQHF	TGTGCCACTATCGACAGGATTAGCAATCAGCCCCAGCATTTT
TRBJ2-1	TRBD1	TRBV5-1	-	CASSLATQGAAGEQFF	TGCGCCAGCAGCTTAGCCACACAGGGGGCTGCGGGTGAGCAGTTCTTC
TRBJ2-2	-	TRBV7-9	-	CASSWTLRQSDTGELFF	TGTGCCAGCAGCTGGACTCTCCGACAGAGTGACACCGGGGAGTTGTTTTTT
TRBJ2-7	TRBD2	TRBV5-1	-	CASRPPLAEAYEQYF	TGCGCCAGCAGACCTCCTCTAGCGGAGGCCTACGAGCAGTACTTC
TRBJ1-6	-	TRBV6-5	-	CASKMSSYNSPLHF	TGTGCCAGCAAAATGAGCTCCTATAATTCACCCCTCCACTTT
TRBJ2-1	TRBD2	TRBV11-2	few	CASSLVLRTSGSSTYNEQFF	TGTGCCAGCAGCTTAGTTCTACGGACTAGCGGGAGTTCTACCTACAATGAGCAGTTCTTC
TRBJ1-3	-	TRBV27	-	CASSLGAGNTIYF	TGTGCCAGCAGTTTAGGGGCCGGAAACACCATATATTTT
TRBJ2-7	TRBD2	TRBV7-8	-	CTSSLRTSGVSQYF	TGTACCAGCAGCTTACGGACTAGCGGGGTTTCCCAGTACTTC